The present entry profiles one T cell receptor beta chain with its context. CDR1 is MNHEY, CDR2 SMNVEV, per germline (reference sequence). The CDR3 extends over 16 amino acids. Losses at the gene ends were 1 base for V and 1 base for J; bases not matched to a gene: 3. TCRdb recomputed calls from the PCR reads with MiXCR, one row per CDR3 protein. Of some 1,800 distinct CDR3 sequences listed, approximately 40% are singletons. This entry belongs to a study of immune characterization of retroperitoneal liposarcoma. Material for sequencing was tumor tissue. The chain joins TRBV27 to TRBJ2-3, with 9 bases fitting TRBD2. The sequence derives from a female donor with retroperitoneal liposarcoma. This CDR3 reads CASSLWASGGTDTQYF. CDR3 coding DNA: TGTGCCAGCAGTTTATGGGCTAGCGGGGGCACAGATACGCAGTATTTT.